This T cell receptor (beta chain) was found in a study of T cell responses to AZD1222 COVID-19 vaccine. General study points: Most donors were white British, females outnumbered males, and clonal diversity was possibly underestimated. Unmutated regions of variants are reportedly targeted by nearly half of spike-specific TCRs.

Remarks on this clone: Its specificity is unknown.

This CDR3 comprises 15 residues. Germline V gene data show CDR1 as KGHDR and CDR2 as SFDVKD. Trimming removed 5 bases from V and 4 bases from J, with 14 bases in between. Profiled with immunoSEQ multiplex PCR; TCRdb holds only in-frame clones, not every one. The sample comprises about 170,000 clones, approximately 88% of which are singletons, and approximately 1.6% rests with the top ten. The TCR was taken from an adult in good health. V and J are TRBV24-1 and TRBJ2-1; D gene unclear. The sample here was peripheral blood, taken on day 0 of AZD1222 vaccination. The CDR3 nucleotides read TGTGCCACCAGTGGGTTTCAGGATCAATACAATGAGCAGTTCTTC. Residues: CATSGFQDQYNEQFF.